These 7 T cell receptor beta chains were all obtained from the same sample, sequenced in a study of type 1 and type 2 diabetes patients. The PCR template was genomic DNA. The TCR beta CDR3 region was amplified using 30 forward and 13 reverse primers. From the multiplex PCR reads, TCRdb called clonotypes with MiXCR, one entry per CDR3 protein. The profile shows around 300,000 distinct CDR3 sequences, around 50% of them singletons. Material: peripheral blood mononuclear cells (PBMCs). These receptors originate from a man younger than 35 with type 2 diabetes.

This clonotype was seen only a few times. The V and J genes are TRBV7-2 and TRBJ2-1, with 8 nucleotides matching TRBD1. This CDR3 spans 17 amino acids. CDR1 SGHTA and CDR2 FQGNSA come from the germline V gene. V lost 5 bases and J lost 2; bases outside the gene matches: 11. The CDR3: CASSRTTGGVTYNEQFF. CDR3 coding DNA: TGTGCCAGCAGCCGCACCACAGGGGGAGTCACCTACAATGAGCAGTTCTTC.

This clonotype was counted between two and nine times. The rearrangement links TRBV15 to TRBJ2-1, with no clear D. Germline V lookup: CDR1 LNHNV, CDR2 YYDKDF (reference sequence). V lost 0 bases and J lost 7, with 10 bases in between. This CDR3 comprises 14 residues. The CDR3 here is CATSRDLELNEQFF. The CDR3, as DNA: TGTGCCACCAGCAGAGATTTAGAGTTAAATGAGCAGTTCTTC.

The sample holds a few counts of this clonotype. The chain employs TRBV7-2 and TRBJ2-3; unclear D gene. The germline gives CDR1 SGHTA, CDR2 FQGNSA. CDR3 size: 13 residues. V gave up 1 base and J gave up 6 bases, with 8 bases separating them. The CDR3 is CASSLVHMDTQYF. CDR3 coding DNA: TGTGCCAGCAGCTTAGTCCACATGGATACGCAGTATTTT.

The V gene is TRBV7-9, the J gene TRBJ1-6; D is undetermined. The V and J ends lost 1 base and 8 bases respectively, with 9 bases between them. Germline loops: CDR1 SEHNR, CDR2 FQNEAQ (reference sequence). The CDR3 spans 14 residues. The CDR3 here is CASSLVQEDSPLHF. Here the CDR3 DNA reads TGTGCCAGCAGCTTAGTGCAGGAGGATTCACCCCTCCACTTT.

This chain uses TRBV28 with TRBJ2-7, with D unresolved. Germline V gene lookup returns CDR1 MDHEN and CDR2 SYDVKM. The CDR3 is 12 amino acids. V gave up 6 bases and J gave up 7 bases, with 13 bases separating them. The chain's CDR3 is CASRTEVGEQYF. As DNA, the CDR3 is TGTGCCAGCAGGACCGAGGTAGGGGAGCAGTACTTC.

This clonotype turned up a few times. The chain employs TRBV14 and TRBJ1-1, with 10 bases lining up with TRBD1. The CDR3 sequence is 16 residues long. J gave up 1 base and V 4 bases, and 6 bases lay outside the gene matches. Germline CDR1 and CDR2: SGHDN and FVKESK. CDR3 loop: CASSPDRGLGNTEAFF. The CDR3 DNA is TGTGCCAGCAGCCCCGACAGGGGGCTGGGGAACACTGAAGCTTTCTTT.

In its sample, this clonotype was seen once. A read error may be the cause here, since a much bigger clone is one base away. The CDR3 carries no conserved terminal phenylalanine or tryptophan, so it likely arises from a read error. V gene TRBV6-1 combines with J gene TRBJ2-5; D might be TRBD2 (5 bases). CDR1 and CDR2 (germline): MNHNS, SASEGT. The ends were cut back, 6 bases at V and 1 base at J, with 12 bases in the middle. CDR3 size: 14 residues. The CDR3 region has the DNA TGTGCCAGCAGCACGGGAACAGCCCAAGAGACCCAGTACTGC. Translating gives CASSTGTAQETQYC.